The subject of this entry is one TCR beta chain. Its antigen is not known. The source of the sample is a study of cytomegalovirus exposure and HLA in healthy donors. Study-wide results and caveats: TCR beta chain V- and J-gene trimming was linked, in a later analysis, to a missense variant in DCLRE1C. An ancestry cluster, one associated with Asian ancestry, reportedly showed fewer N-insertions than the roughly 700-donor mean in a later analysis. Published work reported that the classifier diagnosed cytomegalovirus status with high specificity and sensitivity. It was in a later analysis that TCR association rates were seen to vary by HLA locus, highest for DRB1 and lowest for HLA-C.

Germline CDR1 is SGHTA and CDR2 is FQGNSA. V lost 5 bases and J lost 4, with 15 bases in between. The CDR3 extends over 15 amino acids. The PCR ran on 60 Vbeta and 13 Jbeta primers. Libraries were prepared by immunoSEQ multiplex PCR; TCRdb keeps only in-frame clonotypes and omits some of them. Of some 110,000 clones in the sample, just over 65% are singletons; the top ten hold 1.5%. The source of this sequence is a man in his late teens or twenties in good health and CMV-seronegative. This sequence joins TRBV7-2 and TRBJ1-3, with a weak D call TRBD1 (5 bases). The source material was PBMCs. The CDR3 sequence is CASSPGLLRGNTIYF. The CDR3 DNA reads as TGTGCCAGCAGCCCAGGGCTTTTGAGAGGAAACACCATATATTTT.